These 32 T cell receptor beta chains were all obtained from the same sample, sequenced in a study of identical twins. TCRdb processed the 5' RACE reads anew with MiXCR; each CDR3 protein has one entry. The data hold 750,000 to 950,000 distinct CDR3 sequences, with about 12% observed a single time. The sample also formed part of further work on yellow fever vaccine responses in identical twins.

The sequencing input was PBMCs. All receptors derive from a woman aged 18-29 years in good health.

V and J are TRBV4-1 and TRBJ2-5, with D perhaps TRBD2 (7 bases). This CDR3 comprises 16 residues. V was pared by 0 bases and J by 6 bases, with 17 bases between. Germline V gene lookup returns CDR1 MGHRA and CDR2 YSYEKL. The CDR3 region is CASSQDLEGGRKTQYF. The CDR3 DNA follows: TGCGCCAGCAGCCAAGATCTGGAGGGGGGGAGAAAGACCCAGTACTTC.

This clonotype has a handful of counts. This chain connects TRBV29-1 to TRBJ2-2, with D possibly called TRBD1 or TRBD2 (6 bases each). Trimming removed 7 bases at V and 1 base at J, with 13 bases between. Germline V gives CDR1 SQVTM, CDR2 ANQGSEA. CDR3 size: 14 residues. The CDR3 bases are TGCAGCGCACAGGGCGGGGTGAACACCGGGGAGCTGTTTTTT. Residues: CSAQGGVNTGELFF.

This chain connects TRBV14 to TRBJ1-1; 7 bases line up with TRBD1. Per germline, CDR1 SGHDN and CDR2 FVKESK. Germline trimming cut 5 bases from V and 5 bases from J; bases unmatched to any gene: 11. The CDR3 is 15 amino acids. The CDR3 spells CASSSRQGVPTEAFF. DNA for the CDR3: TGTGCCAGCAGCTCACGACAGGGTGTGCCGACTGAAGCTTTCTTT.

This clonotype has only a few counts. The DNA for the CDR3 is TGCAGTGCTAGGGACGGCGACGATGAAAAACTGTTTTTT. This gives the protein CSARDGDDEKLFF. This chain uses TRBV20-1 with TRBJ1-4, with no clear D. CDR3 length: 13 amino acids. The germline V gene encodes CDR1 DFQATT and CDR2 SNEGSKA (reference sequence). The ends were cut back, 3 bases at V and 6 bases at J, with 11 bases in the middle.

This clonotype was counted between two and nine times. The gene calls are TRBV7-9 and TRBJ1-2; the D gene is possibly TRBD1 (6 bases). This CDR3 has 15 residues. CDR1 is SEHNR, CDR2 FQNEAQ, per germline (reference sequence). V was shortened by 5 bases and J by 6 bases, with 19 bases between the two germline ends. In DNA form, the CDR3 reads TGTGCCAGCAGCGCCCGGACAGCTGCTAGCGATGGCTACACCTTC. Protein product: CASSARTAASDGYTF.

This clonotype was counted a few times. The chain has TRBV25-1 and TRBJ2-7; 7 bases map to TRBD1. Germline lookup yields CDR1 MGHDK and CDR2 SYGVNS. This CDR3 has 14 amino acids. The V segment lost 7 bases and the J segment 2 bases; nucleotides outside the gene matches: 8. CDR3 DNA sequence: TGTGCCAGCACTTCACCGGGGACAGCCTACGAGCAGTACTTC. Residues: CASTSPGTAYEQYF.

This clonotype occurred a few times. V is TRBV28 and J is TRBJ2-7; D is possibly TRBD2 (5 bases). The CDR3 has 12 amino acids. Trimming stripped 6 bases from V and 8 bases from J, with 14 bases between. Looked up from germline, CDR1 is MDHEN and CDR2 is SYDVKM. CDR3 nucleotides: TGTGCCAGCAGCCCCGGGAACCTAAAGCAGTACGTC. It yields the protein CASSPGNLKQYV.

A few counts support this clonotype. The chain uses TRBV6-8 and TRBJ1-1; TRBD1 aligns across 7 bases. The germline gives CDR1 MNHGY, CDR2 SAAAGT. The CDR3 extends over 13 amino acids. Unmatched junction bases numbered 4, after V lost 2 bases and J lost 7 bases. The DNA for the CDR3 is TGTGCCAGCAGTTACGGAGGGGGCGTTGAAGCTTTCTTT. This sequence encodes CASSYGGGVEAFF.

This clonotype showed up just a few times. The chain employs TRBV4-1 and TRBJ1-4, with 10 bases lining up with TRBD1. Germline V gene lookup returns CDR1 MGHRA and CDR2 YSYEKL. V lost 4 bases, J lost 5 bases, and 7 bases stayed unmatched. This CDR3 comprises 16 residues. The CDR3 reads CASSPRPGQGNEKLFF. CDR3 coding DNA: TGCGCCAGCAGCCCCCGCCCGGGACAGGGGAATGAAAAACTGTTTTTT.

This clonotype was recorded a few times. V gene TRBV7-8 combines with J gene TRBJ2-3; D uncertain. V was trimmed by 0 bases and J by 0 bases, leaving 16 bases between them. This CDR3 has 18 amino acids. The germline gives CDR1 SGHVS, CDR2 FQNEAQ. The CDR3 coding sequence is TGTGCCAGCAGCTTAGCGCTTTCTTCCTTTTCTAGCACAGATACGCAGTATTTT. It translates to CASSLALSSFSSTDTQYF.

The gene calls are TRBV7-9 and TRBJ2-7; TRBD2 agrees at 9 bases. The germline gives CDR1 SEHNR, CDR2 FQNEAQ (reference sequence). This CDR3 contains 15 residues. Trimming removed 6 bases from V and 5 bases from J; junction bases left unmatched: 11. The CDR3 DNA follows: TGTGCCAGCAGTCCGAGCGGGAGGATTTTGGACGAGCAGTACTTC. As protein: CASSPSGRILDEQYF.

The chain carries TRBV19 and TRBJ1-2; D is possibly TRBD1 (5 bases). The V gene lost 4 bases and the J gene lost 4 bases, with 13 bases spanning the gap. This CDR3 is built from 14 residues. Germline assignment: CDR1 LNHDA and CDR2 SQIVND (reference sequence). CDR3 sequence: CASSTPGTVYGYTF. CDR3 nucleotide sequence: TGTGCCAGTAGTACCCCCGGGACGGTCTATGGCTACACCTTC.

The genes are TRBV2 and TRBJ2-7, with D hard to call. CDR3 length equals 13 residues. V lost 6 bases and J 4 bases, leaving 13 bases between the germline ends. Looked up from germline, CDR1 is SNHLY and CDR2 is FYNNEI. The CDR3 nucleotides are TGTGCCAGCAGCTTCGAATTGAGGTACGAGCAGTACGTC. Translated: CASSFELRYEQYV.

This clonotype was detected only a few times. The CDR3 nucleotides read TGTGCCAGCTCACCACCGAATGGTAACTATGGCTACACCTTC. It translates to CASSPPNGNYGYTF. The chain is built from TRBV18 and TRBJ1-2, with no clear D. V lost 0 bases to trimming and J lost 1 base, with 6 bases between them. The CDR3 extends over 14 amino acids. Germline V gene lookup returns CDR1 KGHSH and CDR2 LQKENI.

The V call is TRBV7-6, the J call TRBJ2-2, with TRBD1 identical over 8 bases. The J segment lost 6 bases and the V segment lost 2 bases, leaving 8 bases of the junction unmatched. This CDR3 contains 16 residues. Germline-derived CDR1 and CDR2 are SGHVS and FNYEAQ. The CDR3 is CASSLRTGGEAGELFF. The CDR3 coding sequence is TGTGCCAGCAGCTTACGCACAGGGGGAGAGGCCGGGGAGCTGTTTTTT. The full variable domain, in which reference TRBV7-6 and TRBJ2-2 provide the parts outside the CDR3, is GAGVSQSPRYKVTKRGQDVALRCDPISGHVSLYWYRQALGQGPEFLTYFNYEAQQDKSGLPNDRFSAERPEGSISTLTIQRTEQRDSAMYRCASSLRTGGEAGELFFGEGSRLTVL.

This clonotype has just a few counts. The chain has TRBV12-3 or TRBV12-4 and TRBJ1-1; 9 bases align to TRBD1. CDR3 length equals 16 residues. Trimming cost V 7 bases and J 1 base; bases outside gene matches: 10. The CDR3 protein is CASTHHPGQGNTEAFF. The CDR3 coding sequence is TGTGCCAGCACGCACCATCCGGGACAGGGGAACACTGAAGCTTTCTTT.

This clonotype was detected many times. The rearrangement uses TRBV24-1 and TRBJ2-1; the D gene is possibly TRBD1 (6 bases). Germline assignment: CDR1 KGHDR and CDR2 SFDVKD. V was pared by 4 bases and J by 0 bases, with 15 bases between. The CDR3 runs 17 residues. In DNA form, the CDR3 reads TGTGCCACCAGTGACCTCCCCGGACAGACCTCCTACAATGAGCAGTTCTTC. This gives the protein CATSDLPGQTSYNEQFF.

This clonotype came up many times. The gene calls are TRBV14 and TRBJ2-1; the D gene is possibly TRBD2 (7 bases). This CDR3 region has 12 residues. Germline CDR1 and CDR2: SGHDN and FVKESK. V was trimmed by 4 bases and J by 12 bases, leaving 13 bases between them. The CDR3 DNA reads TGTGCCAGCAGCCCAGGGGAGGGTGGGCAGTTCTTC. This encodes CASSPGEGGQFF.

Only a few counts were recorded for this clonotype. The chain is built from TRBV9 and TRBJ2-2, with 10 bases matching TRBD1. With 4 bases clipped from V and 7 bases from J, the junction kept 10 bases outside the gene matches. Per germline, CDR1 SGDLS and CDR2 YYNGEE. CDR3 length: 16 residues. For the CDR3, the DNA is TGTGCCAGCAGCCTCCCAGGACAGGGGGAAGGCGGGGAGCTGTTTTTT. Translated: CASSLPGQGEGGELFF.

This clonotype was seen at least ten times. V gene TRBV12-3 or TRBV12-4 combines with J gene TRBJ2-2; possible D gene TRBD1, 6 bases. V was pared by 3 bases and J by 5 bases, with 10 bases between. The CDR3 extends over 14 amino acids. The CDR3 DNA is TGTGCCAGCAGTTTTCGACAGGCAACCGGGGAGCTGTTTTTT. Amino acid sequence: CASSFRQATGELFF.

V gene TRBV27 combines with J gene TRBJ2-5, with D perhaps matching TRBD2 (7 bases). The CDR3 has 14 amino acids. V was pared by 3 bases and J by 5 bases, with 13 bases between. Looked up from germline, CDR1 is MNHEY and CDR2 is SMNVEV (reference sequence). The chain's CDR3 is CASSLGGARETQYF. The CDR3 DNA sequence: TGTGCCAGCAGTTTGGGGGGGGCCAGGGAGACCCAGTACTTC.

The sample holds many counts of this clonotype. The CDR3 region is CASSAGQGPSYEQYF. CDR3 nucleotide sequence: TGTGCCAGCTCAGCAGGACAGGGGCCCTCCTACGAGCAGTACTTC. The J gene is TRBJ2-7, the V gene TRBV18; 9 nucleotides align to TRBD1. Germline CDR1 KGHSH, CDR2 LQKENI. The CDR3 has 15 amino acids. The V segment lost 5 bases and the J segment 0 bases; nucleotides outside the gene matches: 5.

CDR3 in DNA: TGTGCCACGAGCCTCGGGACACTGAACACTGAAGCTTTCTTT. Its translation: CATSLGTLNTEAFF. The chain is built from TRBV6-2 or TRBV6-3 and TRBJ1-1; possible D gene TRBD1, 6 bases. Trimming took off 10 bases at V and 0 bases at J, with 15 bases between the two ends. From germline, CDR1 is MNHEY and CDR2 SVGEGT. The CDR3 consists of 14 residues.

This clonotype came up many times. The chain employs TRBV12-3 or TRBV12-4 and TRBJ2-1; D may be TRBD1 (6 bases). This CDR3 contains 15 residues. Trimming removed 3 bases at V and 10 bases at J, with 19 bases between. This CDR3 is CASSFGTSALREQFF. In DNA form, the CDR3 reads TGTGCCAGCAGTTTTGGGACATCGGCCTTAAGGGAGCAGTTCTTC.

This clonotype was picked up a small number of times. J is TRBJ2-2 and V is TRBV20-1; TRBD1 matches 8 bases. The V gene end was trimmed by 2 bases and the J gene end by 5 bases; junction bases not matched to a gene: 4. Germline assignment: CDR1 DFQATT and CDR2 SNEGSKA (reference sequence). The length of the CDR3 is 14 residues. The CDR3 is CSARSNRGTGELFF. The DNA of the CDR3 is TGCAGTGCTAGATCTAACAGGGGGACCGGGGAGCTGTTTTTT.

On this clonotype: Mismatch with germline at one junction end may stem from a read error. V and J are TRBV20-1 and TRBJ2-5; 11 bases fit TRBD2. Germline-derived CDR1 and CDR2 are DFQATT and SNEGSKA (reference sequence). CDR3 length equals 13 residues. In nucleotides, the CDR3 is TGCAGTGCCCCCGGGACTAGCGGCCCGGACGGGTTGTTC. Its protein is CSAPGTSGPDGLF.

The chain combines TRBV6-1 with TRBJ2-1; no reliable D call. Trimming shortened V by 2 bases and J by 13 bases, and 12 bases separated the two germline ends. This CDR3 has 12 residues. The germline CDR1 and CDR2 sequences are MNHNS and SASEGT. This chain's CDR3 is CASSEPNPHQFF. The CDR3 DNA sequence: TGTGCCAGCAGTGAACCGAATCCGCACCAGTTCTTC.

This clonotype was observed at least ten times. V usage is TRBV12-3 or TRBV12-4 and J usage is TRBJ2-7; TRBD1 matches 7 bases. The CDR3 is 13 amino acids. V lost 6 bases and J lost 3; bases outside the gene matches: 5. The CDR3 reads CASSPTGFYEQYF. CDR3 nucleotides: TGTGCCAGCAGCCCGACAGGGTTCTACGAGCAGTACTTC.

In its sample, this clonotype was seen a few times. The chain uses TRBV20-1 and TRBJ2-5; the match to TRBD2 covers 11 bases. Trimming cost V 3 bases and J 6 bases; bases outside gene matches: 6. The germline V gene has CDR1 DFQATT and CDR2 SNEGSKA (reference sequence). This CDR3 contains 14 residues. As DNA, the CDR3 is TGCAGTGCTAGTAAGGCTAGCGGGGGGAAGACCCAGTACTTC. The encoded protein is CSASKASGGKTQYF.

Ten or more counts support this clonotype. The chain has TRBV5-1 and TRBJ1-5, with TRBD1 as a possible D gene (5 bases). The ends were cut back, 0 bases at V and 3 bases at J, with 10 bases in the middle. CDR1 SGHRS and CDR2 YFSETQ come from the germline V gene. The length of the CDR3 is 15 residues. CDR3: CASSLEGQANQPQHF. The CDR3, as DNA: TGCGCCAGCAGCTTGGAGGGGCAGGCCAATCAGCCCCAGCATTTT.

J is TRBJ2-1 and V is TRBV7-7, with 13 positions matching TRBD2. The germline V gene has CDR1 SSHAT and CDR2 FNYEAQ (reference sequence). The length of the CDR3 is 19 residues. V shed 4 bases and J 0 bases; nucleotides not matched to a gene: 9. The CDR3 reads CASSYGLAGAPSSYNEQFF. The CDR3 DNA follows: TGTGCCAGCAGCTATGGACTAGCGGGAGCCCCGAGCTCCTACAATGAGCAGTTCTTC.

Remarks on this clonotype: A read error may produce the germline difference seen at one junction end. The chain combines TRBV5-1 with TRBJ2-2; perhaps D is TRBD1 or TRBD2 (5 bases each). Germline-derived CDR1 and CDR2 are SGHRS and YFSETQ. The CDR3 extends over 15 amino acids. The DNA of the CDR3 is TGCACCAGCAGCTTGGGGCAGGGACACACCGGGGAGCTGTTTTTT. This codes for CTSSLGQGHTGELFF.